This is a list of T cell receptor beta chains from one sample in a study of blood T cell repertoires in COVID-19. TCRdb's copy holds only in-frame clones and misses some; the assay was immunoSEQ multiplex PCR. The sample records roughly 55,000 clones, about 89% being singletons. The sequencing sample was made of peripheral blood. These receptors all come from a man in his sixties with active or convalescent COVID-19. Each CDR3 is given with its conserved first and last residue. A D gene is named only where the DNA matches it firmly. The size field is filled for only some rows; it gives once, few, many or a size class.

d_gene,abundance,j_gene,v_gene,CDR3aa,CDR3nt
TRBD2,.,TRBJ2-5,TRBV19,CASSISSGSAETQYF,TGTGCCAGTAGTATCTCTAGCGGGAGTGCAGAGACCCAGTACTTC
.,.,TRBJ2-3,TRBV24-1,CATSGDYTDTQYF,TGTGCCACCAGTGGTGACTACACAGATACGCAGTATTTT
.,.,TRBJ1-5,TRBV19,CASSIQYSNQPQHF,TGTGCCAGTAGTATTCAGTATAGCAATCAGCCCCAGCATTTT
.,.,TRBJ2-3,TRBV2,CASNGGEYDTQYF,TGTGCCAGCAACGGGGGAGAATACGATACGCAGTATTTT
TRBD1,.,TRBJ1-1,TRBV19,CASSIEGQGIYAEAFF,TGTGCCAGTAGTATAGAGGGACAGGGAATATATGCTGAAGCTTTCTTT
.,.,TRBJ1-2,TRBV7-8,CASSLMVSSNYGYTF,TGTGCCAGCAGCTTAATGGTCAGTTCTAACTATGGCTACACCTTC
TRBD1,once,TRBJ2-7,TRBV18,CASSPSQGAYEQYF,TGTGCCAGCTCACCATCACAGGGGGCCTACGAGCAGTACTTC
TRBD1,once,TRBJ2-2,TRBV7-9,CASSRLGQGAVGIGELFF,TGTGCCAGCAGCCGCCTGGGACAGGGGGCAGTTGGTATCGGGGAGCTGTTTTTT
.,.,TRBJ1-2,TRBV6-5,CASSYSGGNYGYTF,TGTGCCAGCAGTTACTCGGGGGGGAACTATGGCTACACCTTC
.,.,TRBJ2-7,TRBV18,CASSPPSVAYEQYF,TGTGCCAGCTCACCACCGAGTGTCGCCTACGAGCAGTACTTC
.,once,TRBJ1-1,TRBV18,CASSLGQTEAFF,TGTGCCAGCTCGCTTGGACAGACTGAAGCTTTCTTT
.,.,TRBJ1-2,TRBV4-1,CASSHTANYGYTF,TGCGCCAGCAGCCACACAGCTAACTATGGCTACACCTTC
TRBD2,.,TRBJ2-2,TRBV3-1/TRBV3-2,CASSQGTSGTGELFF,TGTGCCAGCAGCCAAGGGACTAGCGGCACCGGGGAGCTGTTTTTT
.,.,TRBJ1-5,TRBV27,CASSPRGLLSNQPQHF,TGTGCCAGCAGTCCCCGTGGCCTCTTAAGCAATCAGCCCCAGCATTTT
.,once,TRBJ2-7,TRBV6-5,CASSPGSYEQYF,TGTGCCAGCAGCCCGGGATCCTACGAGCAGTACTTC
TRBD1,.,TRBJ1-2,TRBV3-1/TRBV3-2,CASSQDRPGGAHGYTF,TGTGCCAGCAGCCAAGATCGTCCAGGGGGCGCGCATGGCTACACCTTC
.,.,TRBJ1-2,TRBV6-5,CASTQTGSLDGYTF,TGTGCCAGCACCCAGACCGGGAGCTTGGATGGCTACACCTTC
TRBD2,.,TRBJ2-5,TRBV19,CASRPPPGGIQETQYF,TGTGCCAGTAGACCCCCCCCGGGGGGAATCCAAGAGACCCAGTACTTC
.,.,TRBJ2-7,TRBV6-1,CASSERPGPYEQYF,TGTGCCAGCAGTGAAAGGCCAGGTCCCTACGAGCAGTACTTC
.,once,TRBJ1-5,TRBV19,CASSIGDVRGPQHF,TGTGCCAGTAGTATCGGGGATGTTCGCGGGCCCCAGCATTTT
.,.,TRBJ2-7,TRBV5-6,CASSLGLLHSYEQYF,TGTGCCAGCAGCTTGGGGCTCTTACACAGTTACGAGCAGTACTTC
TRBD2,.,TRBJ2-7,TRBV5-5,CASSPSTSGPSYEQYF,TGTGCCAGCAGCCCCTCGACTAGCGGGCCCTCCTACGAGCAGTACTTC
.,.,TRBJ2-7,TRBV2,CASSPRLSTREQYF,TGTGCCAGCAGCCCCCGGCTATCTACTAGGGAGCAGTACTTC
TRBD1,.,TRBJ2-4,TRBV30,CAWSAPGQRIHIQYF,TGTGCCTGGAGTGCTCCGGGACAGAGGATTCACATTCAGTACTTC
.,.,TRBJ2-7,TRBV5-1,CASSLDGGRGTYEQYF,TGCGCCAGCAGCTTGGACGGGGGTAGGGGAACCTACGAGCAGTACTTC
.,.,TRBJ2-5,TRBV7-2,CASSLVGRGQGRETQYF,TGTGCCAGCAGCTTAGTTGGGCGGGGGCAGGGAAGGGAGACCCAGTACTTC
.,.,TRBJ2-3,TRBV27,CASSLRPYYADTQYF,TGTGCCAGCAGTTTACGCCCTTACTACGCAGATACGCAGTATTTT
.,few,TRBJ1-2,TRBV6-2/TRBV6-3,CASSYPSFQTGYSYTF,TGTGCCAGCAGTTACCCGAGCTTCCAGACAGGCTACAGCTACACCTTC